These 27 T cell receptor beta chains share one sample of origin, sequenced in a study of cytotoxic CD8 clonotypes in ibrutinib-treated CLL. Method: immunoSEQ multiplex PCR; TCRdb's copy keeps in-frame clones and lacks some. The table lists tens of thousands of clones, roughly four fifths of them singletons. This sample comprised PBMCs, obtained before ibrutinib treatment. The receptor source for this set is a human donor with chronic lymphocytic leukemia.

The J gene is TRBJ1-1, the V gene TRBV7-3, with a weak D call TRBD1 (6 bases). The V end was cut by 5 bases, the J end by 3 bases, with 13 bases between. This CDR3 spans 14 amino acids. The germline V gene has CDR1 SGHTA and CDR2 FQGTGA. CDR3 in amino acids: CASSREGGDTEAFF. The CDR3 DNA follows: TGTGCCAGCAGCCGAGAAGGGGGAGACACTGAAGCTTTCTTT.

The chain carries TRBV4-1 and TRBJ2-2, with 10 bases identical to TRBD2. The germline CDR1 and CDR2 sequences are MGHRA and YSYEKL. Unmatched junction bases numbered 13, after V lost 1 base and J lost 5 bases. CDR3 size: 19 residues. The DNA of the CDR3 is TGCGCCAGCAGCCAAGTAGGGGTTAGCGGGGGGCCGAGTACCGGGGAGCTGTTTTTT. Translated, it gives CASSQVGVSGGPSTGELFF.

CDR3 residues: CASRAGQGHNYGYTF. CDR3 nucleotides: TGCGCCAGCAGGGCGGGACAGGGGCACAACTATGGCTACACCTTC. J is TRBJ1-2 and V is TRBV5-1, with TRBD1 matching over 10 bases. Trimming took 5 bases from V and 2 from J; bases not matched to a gene: 6. The length of the CDR3 is 15 residues. Germline CDR1 SGHRS, CDR2 YFSETQ.

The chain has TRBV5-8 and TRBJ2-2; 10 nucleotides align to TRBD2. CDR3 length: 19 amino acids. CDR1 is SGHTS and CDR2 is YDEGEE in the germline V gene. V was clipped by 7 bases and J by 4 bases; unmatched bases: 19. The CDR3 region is CASARAWGPLAGATGELFF. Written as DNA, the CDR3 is TGTGCCAGCGCCCGGGCCTGGGGGCCGCTAGCGGGAGCCACCGGGGAGCTGTTTTTT.

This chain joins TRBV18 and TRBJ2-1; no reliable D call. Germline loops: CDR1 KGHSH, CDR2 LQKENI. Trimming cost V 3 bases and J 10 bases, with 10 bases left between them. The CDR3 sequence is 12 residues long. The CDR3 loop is CASSPRAGEQFF. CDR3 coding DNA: TGTGCCAGCTCACCCCGGGCTGGGGAGCAGTTCTTC.

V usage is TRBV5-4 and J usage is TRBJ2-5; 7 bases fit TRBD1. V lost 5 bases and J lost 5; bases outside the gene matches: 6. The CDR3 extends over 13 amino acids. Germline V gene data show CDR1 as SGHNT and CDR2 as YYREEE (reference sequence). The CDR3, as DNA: TGTGCCAGCAGATCCGGGACAGAGGAGACCCAGTACTTC. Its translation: CASRSGTEETQYF. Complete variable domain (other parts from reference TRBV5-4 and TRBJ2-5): ETGVTQSPTHLIKTRGQQVTLRCSSQSGHNTVSWYQQALGQGPQFIFQYYREEENGRGNFPPRFSGLQFPNYSSELNVNALELDDSALYLCASRSGTEETQYFGPGTRLLVL.

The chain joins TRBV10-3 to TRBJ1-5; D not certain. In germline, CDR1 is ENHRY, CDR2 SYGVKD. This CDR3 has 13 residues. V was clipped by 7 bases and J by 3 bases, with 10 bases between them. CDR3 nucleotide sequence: TGTGCCATCACCGCAGCCTCCAATCAGCCCCAGCATTTT. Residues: CAITAASNQPQHF.

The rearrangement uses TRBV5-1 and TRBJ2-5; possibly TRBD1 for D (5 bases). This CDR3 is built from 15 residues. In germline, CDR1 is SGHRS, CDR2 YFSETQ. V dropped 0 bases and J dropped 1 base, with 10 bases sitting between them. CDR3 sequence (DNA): TGCGCCAGCAGCTTGGCCATGACAGTCCAAGAGACCCAGTACTTC. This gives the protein CASSLAMTVQETQYF.

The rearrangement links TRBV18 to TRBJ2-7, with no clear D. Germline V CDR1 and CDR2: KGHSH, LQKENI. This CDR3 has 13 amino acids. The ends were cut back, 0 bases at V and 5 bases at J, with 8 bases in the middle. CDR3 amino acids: CASSPPLRNEQYF. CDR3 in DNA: TGTGCCAGCTCACCACCTTTGAGAAACGAGCAGTACTTC. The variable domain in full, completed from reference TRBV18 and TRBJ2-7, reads NAGVMQNPRHLVRRRGQEARLRCSPMKGHSHVYWYRQLPEEGLKFMVYLQKENIIDESGMPKERFSAEFPKEGPSILRIQQVVRGDSAAYFCASSPPLRNEQYFGPGTRLTVT.

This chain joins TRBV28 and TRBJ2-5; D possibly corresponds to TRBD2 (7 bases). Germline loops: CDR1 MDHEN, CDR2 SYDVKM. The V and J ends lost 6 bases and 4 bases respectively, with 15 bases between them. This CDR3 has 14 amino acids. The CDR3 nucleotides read TGTGCCAGCAGCTTGGCGGGGGCAAGAGAGACCCAGTACTTC. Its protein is CASSLAGARETQYF.

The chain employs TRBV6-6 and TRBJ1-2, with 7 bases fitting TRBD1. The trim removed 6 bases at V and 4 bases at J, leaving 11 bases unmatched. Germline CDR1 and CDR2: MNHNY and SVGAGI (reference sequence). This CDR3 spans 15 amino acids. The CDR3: CASRGDRVGVYGYTF. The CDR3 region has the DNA TGTGCCAGCAGAGGAGACAGGGTAGGGGTCTATGGCTACACCTTC.

CDR3 protein: CASSLDTRQGLNSDTQYF. CDR3 coding DNA: TGCGCCAGCAGCTTGGATACCAGACAGGGACTAAACTCAGATACGCAGTATTTT. This chain uses TRBV5-1 with TRBJ2-3; the D call may be TRBD1 or TRBD2 (7 bases each). The CDR3 runs to 18 residues. Between the trimmed V and J ends, which lost 0 bases and 4 bases, there was a span of 21 bases. Germline lookup yields CDR1 SGHRS and CDR2 YFSETQ.

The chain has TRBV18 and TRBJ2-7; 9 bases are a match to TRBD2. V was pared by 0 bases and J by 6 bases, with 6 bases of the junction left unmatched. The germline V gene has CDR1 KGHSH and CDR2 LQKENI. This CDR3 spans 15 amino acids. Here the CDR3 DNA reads TGTGCCAGCTCACCACCCCTAGCGGGACAAGCCGAGCAGTACTTC. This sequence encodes CASSPPLAGQAEQYF.

CDR3 sequence reads: CASGLGLRDTGELFF. CDR3 nucleotides: TGTGCTAGTGGGCTGGGGCTTAGGGACACCGGGGAGCTGTTTTTT. This chain uses TRBV12-5 with TRBJ2-2; D perhaps matches TRBD1 (5 bases). The germline gives CDR1 LGHNT, CDR2 FRNRAP. This CDR3 has 15 residues. The ends were cut back, 6 bases at V and 3 bases at J, with 14 bases in the middle.

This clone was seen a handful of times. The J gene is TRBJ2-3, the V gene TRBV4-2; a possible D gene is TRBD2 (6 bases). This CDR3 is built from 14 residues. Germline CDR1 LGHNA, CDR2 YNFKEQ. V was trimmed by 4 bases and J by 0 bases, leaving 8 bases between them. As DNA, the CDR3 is TGTGCCAGCAGCCCCGGGAGAAGCACAGATACGCAGTATTTT. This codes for CASSPGRSTDTQYF.

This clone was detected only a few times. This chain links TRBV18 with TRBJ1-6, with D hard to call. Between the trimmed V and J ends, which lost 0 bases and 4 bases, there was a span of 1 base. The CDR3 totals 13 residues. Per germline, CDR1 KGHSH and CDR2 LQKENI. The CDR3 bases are TGTGCCAGCTCACCACCTTATAATTCACCCCTCCACTTT. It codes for CASSPPYNSPLHF. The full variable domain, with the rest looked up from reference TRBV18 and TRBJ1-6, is NAGVMQNPRHLVRRRGQEARLRCSPMKGHSHVYWYRQLPEEGLKFMVYLQKENIIDESGMPKERFSAEFPKEGPSILRIQQVVRGDSAAYFCASSPPYNSPLHFGNGTRLTVT.

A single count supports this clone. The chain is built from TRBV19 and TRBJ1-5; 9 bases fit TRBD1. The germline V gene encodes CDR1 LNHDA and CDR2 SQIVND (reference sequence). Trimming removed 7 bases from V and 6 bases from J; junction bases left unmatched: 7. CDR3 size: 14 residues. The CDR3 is CASTIRDRVQPQHF. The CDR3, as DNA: TGTGCCAGTACCATCCGGGACAGGGTTCAGCCCCAGCATTTT.

Here the CDR3 DNA reads TGTGCCAGTAATGCGGGGATCTCACTAGGCTATGGCTACACCTTC. Amino acids: CASNAGISLGYGYTF. The chain joins TRBV19 to TRBJ1-2, with D unresolved. The germline V and J ends were trimmed by 7 bases and 4 bases, with 19 bases remaining between them. The germline gives CDR1 LNHDA, CDR2 SQIVND (reference sequence). This CDR3 comprises 15 residues.

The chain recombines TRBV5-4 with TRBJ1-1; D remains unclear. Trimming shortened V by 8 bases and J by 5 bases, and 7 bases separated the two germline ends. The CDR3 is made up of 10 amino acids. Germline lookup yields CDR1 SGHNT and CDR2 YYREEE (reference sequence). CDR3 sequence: CARGWTEAFF. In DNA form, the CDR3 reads TGTGCCAGGGGGTGGACTGAAGCTTTCTTT.

The CDR3 DNA follows: TGTGCCAGCTCACCGCTGGAGAGGGCAGATAGCAATCAGCCCCAGCATTTT. Encoded protein: CASSPLERADSNQPQHF. This chain joins TRBV18 and TRBJ1-5; D is ambiguous. Trimming removed 3 bases at V and 0 bases at J, with 15 bases between. The CDR3 extends over 17 amino acids. Per germline, CDR1 KGHSH and CDR2 LQKENI.

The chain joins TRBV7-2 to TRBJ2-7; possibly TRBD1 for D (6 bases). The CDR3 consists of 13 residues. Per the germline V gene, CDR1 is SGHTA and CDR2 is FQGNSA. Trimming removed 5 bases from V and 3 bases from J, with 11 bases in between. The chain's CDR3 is CASSERGGYEQYF. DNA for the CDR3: TGTGCCAGCAGCGAGCGAGGGGGCTACGAGCAGTACTTC.

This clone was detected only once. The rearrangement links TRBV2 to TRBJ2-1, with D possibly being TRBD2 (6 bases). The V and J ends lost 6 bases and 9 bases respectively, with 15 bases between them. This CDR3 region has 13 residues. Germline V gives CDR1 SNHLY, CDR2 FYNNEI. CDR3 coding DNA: TGTGCCAGCAGGGAGGGGCGGGGTCTTGAGCAGTTCTTC. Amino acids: CASREGRGLEQFF. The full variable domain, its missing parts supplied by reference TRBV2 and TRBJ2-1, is EPEVTQTPSHQVTQMGQEVILRCVPISNHLYFYWYRQILGQKVEFLVSFYNNEISEKSEIFDDQFSVERPDGSNFTLKIRSTKLEDSAMYFCASREGRGLEQFFGPGTRLTVL.

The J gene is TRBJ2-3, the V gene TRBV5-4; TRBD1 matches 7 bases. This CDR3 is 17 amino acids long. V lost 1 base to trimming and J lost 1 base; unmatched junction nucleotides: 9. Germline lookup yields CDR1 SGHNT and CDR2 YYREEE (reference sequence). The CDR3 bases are TGTGCCAGCAGCTTGAGCTTCGGACAGGACCGCACAGATACGCAGTATTTT. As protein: CASSLSFGQDRTDTQYF.

CDR3: CASNPGTSYNEQFF. The CDR3 coding sequence is TGTGCCAGTAACCCAGGGACTTCTTACAATGAGCAGTTCTTC. V and J are TRBV19 and TRBJ2-1; TRBD2 is a possible D gene (6 bases). Trimming left V 7 bases short and J 4 bases short, with 14 bases between. Germline lookup yields CDR1 LNHDA and CDR2 SQIVND (reference sequence). This CDR3 is built from 14 residues.

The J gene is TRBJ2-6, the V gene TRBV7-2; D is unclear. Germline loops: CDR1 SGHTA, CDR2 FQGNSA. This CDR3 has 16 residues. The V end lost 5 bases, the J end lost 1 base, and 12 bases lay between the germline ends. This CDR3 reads CASSPPRQSGANVLTF. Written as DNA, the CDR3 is TGTGCCAGCAGCCCGCCAAGACAATCTGGGGCCAACGTCCTGACTTTC.

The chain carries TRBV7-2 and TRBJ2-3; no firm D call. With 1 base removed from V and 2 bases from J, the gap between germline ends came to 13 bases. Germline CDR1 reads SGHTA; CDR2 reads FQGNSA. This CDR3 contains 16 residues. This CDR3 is CASSLEALPPTDTQYF. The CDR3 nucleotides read TGTGCCAGCAGCTTAGAAGCGTTACCCCCCACAGATACGCAGTATTTT.

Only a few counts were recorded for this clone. Here the CDR3 reads CASSETSGSGNIQYF. The CDR3 DNA reads TGCGCCAGCAGTGAGACTAGCGGGAGTGGAAACATTCAGTACTTC. This chain links TRBV5-1 with TRBJ2-4, with 12 bases lining up with TRBD2. V gave up 5 bases and J gave up 6 bases; unmatched junction bases: 6. The CDR3 sequence is 15 residues long. Germline CDR1 and CDR2: SGHRS and YFSETQ.